This T cell receptor beta chain was identified in a study of blood T cell repertoires in COVID-19. As for the study in general: Acute and convalescent COVID-19 samples came from the United States, Italy and Spain. T cells, B-cell-depleted T cells, or PBMCs provided the cDNA or gDNA that served as material.

Original handling: Estimation of nucleated cell counts relied on the amplification of reference gene primers. Assay used: immunoSEQ multiplex PCR; TCRdb lists only in-frame clones, some missing. Clone size and the V and J calls come from that table; the DNA yielded D and trimming. Altogether over 600,000 clones are present, just under 90% being singletons, with the ten largest covering 0.2% to 0.3%. CDR1 and CDR2 from the germline V gene are SGHNT and YYREEE (reference sequence). Trimming removed 0 bases from V and 7 bases from J, with 12 bases in between. The CDR3 sequence is 14 residues long. This clone was picked up one time.

The sequenced material came from peripheral blood. The TCR originated in a woman between 18 and 29 years old with acute or convalescent COVID-19. The V and J genes are TRBV5-4 and TRBJ2-3; TRBD2 might be the D (6 bases). The CDR3: CASSLGLEENTQYF. The CDR3 DNA reads TGTGCCAGCAGCTTGGGACTAGAGGAAAATACGCAGTATTTT.